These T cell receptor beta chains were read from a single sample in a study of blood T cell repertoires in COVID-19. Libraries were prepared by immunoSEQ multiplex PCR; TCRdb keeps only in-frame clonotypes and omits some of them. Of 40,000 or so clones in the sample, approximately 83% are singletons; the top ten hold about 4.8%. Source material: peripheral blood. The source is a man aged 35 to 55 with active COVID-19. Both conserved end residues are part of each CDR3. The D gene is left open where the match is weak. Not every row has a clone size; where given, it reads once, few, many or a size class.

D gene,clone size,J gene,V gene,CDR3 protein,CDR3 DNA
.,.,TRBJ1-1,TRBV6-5,CASSYRTEAFF,TGTGCCAGCAGTTATCGGACTGAAGCTTTCTTT
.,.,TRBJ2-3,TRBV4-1,CATGVGTDTQYF,TGCGCCACCGGAGTCGGGACAGATACGCAGTATTTT
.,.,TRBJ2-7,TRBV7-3,CASLVLGSSYEQYF,TGTGCCAGCCTAGTTCTCGGTAGCTCCTACGAGCAGTACTTC
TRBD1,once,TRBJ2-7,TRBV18,CASSPMTGQGSYEQYF,TGTGCCAGCTCACCCATGACAGGACAGGGATCCTACGAGCAGTACTTC
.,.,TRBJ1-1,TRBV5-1,CASSQTVNTEAFF,TGCGCCAGCAGCCAAACAGTAAACACTGAAGCTTTCTTT
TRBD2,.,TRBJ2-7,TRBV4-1,CASSLWTSSYEQYF,TGCGCCAGCAGCCTCTGGACTAGCTCCTACGAGCAGTACTTC
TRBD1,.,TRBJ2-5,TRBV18,CASSPKGGGETQYF,TGTGCCAGCTCACCAAAAGGGGGCGGAGAGACCCAGTACTTC
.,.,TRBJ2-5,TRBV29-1,CSVEGSDYGETQYF,TGCAGCGTTGAGGGCTCGGATTATGGAGAGACCCAGTACTTC
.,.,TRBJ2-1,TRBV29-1,CSVSRWANDEQFF,TGCAGCGTAAGTAGATGGGCTAACGATGAGCAGTTCTTC
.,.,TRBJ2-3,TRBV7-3,CASSRYADTQYF,TGTGCCAGCAGCCGCTATGCAGATACGCAGTATTTT
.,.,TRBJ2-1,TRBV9,CASSVGPGYNEQFF,TGTGCCAGCAGCGTAGGTCCGGGGTACAATGAGCAGTTCTTC
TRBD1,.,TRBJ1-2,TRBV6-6,CASTDPTGASSGGYTF,TGTGCCAGCACCGATCCGACAGGGGCCAGCTCGGGTGGCTACACCTTC
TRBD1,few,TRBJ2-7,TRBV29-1,CSVSGQGIAGEQYF,TGCAGCGTTTCAGGACAGGGGATAGCCGGCGAGCAGTACTTC
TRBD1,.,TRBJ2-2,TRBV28,CASSWAGGTGELFF,TGTGCCAGCAGTTGGGCAGGGGGCACCGGGGAGCTGTTTTTT
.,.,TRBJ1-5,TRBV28,CASSLRDTFRPQHF,TGTGCCAGCAGTCTTCGGGACACCTTTAGACCCCAGCATTTT
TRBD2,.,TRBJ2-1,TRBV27,CASSQRETYNEQFF,TGTGCCAGCAGCCAGCGGGAGACCTACAATGAGCAGTTCTTC
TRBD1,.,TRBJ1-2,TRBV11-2,CASSLGTGYNYGYTF,TGTGCCAGCAGCTTAGGGACAGGGTATAACTATGGCTACACCTTC
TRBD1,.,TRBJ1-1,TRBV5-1,CASSPEGTGRMNTEAFF,TGCGCCAGCAGCCCGGAAGGGACAGGGAGAATGAACACTGAAGCTTTCTTT
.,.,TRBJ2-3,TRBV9,CASSVAGTSTDTQYF,TGTGCCAGCAGCGTAGCGGGGACTAGCACAGATACGCAGTATTTT
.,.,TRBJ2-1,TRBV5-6,CASSPYPGKHEQFF,TGTGCCAGCAGCCCTTATCCAGGGAAGCATGAGCAGTTCTTC
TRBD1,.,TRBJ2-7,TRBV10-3,CATSGTGSSYEQYF,TGTGCCACCTCCGGGACAGGGTCTTCCTACGAGCAGTACTTC
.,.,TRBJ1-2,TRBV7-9,CASSASSYGYTF,TGTGCCAGCAGCGCGTCATCCTATGGCTACACCTTC
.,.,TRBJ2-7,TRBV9,CASSAGTPHYEQYF,TGTGCCAGCAGCGCCGGGACTCCCCACTACGAGCAGTACTTC
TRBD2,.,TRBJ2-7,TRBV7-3,CASSRGGLAGDEQYF,TGTGCCAGCAGCAGGGGAGGACTAGCGGGAGACGAGCAGTACTTC
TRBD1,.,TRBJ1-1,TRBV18,CASSPRGQSNTEAFF,TGTGCCAGCTCACCACGGGGACAGTCGAACACTGAAGCTTTCTTT
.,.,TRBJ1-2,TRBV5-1,CASSLSPGDHYGYTF,TGCGCCAGCAGCTTGTCGCCGGGAGATCACTATGGCTACACCTTC
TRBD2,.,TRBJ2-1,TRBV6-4,CASSPLAGGNEQFF,TGTGCCAGCAGTCCACTAGCGGGAGGAAATGAGCAGTTCTTC
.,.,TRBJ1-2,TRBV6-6,CASSPLTVNYGYTF,TGTGCCAGCTCCCCCCTAACGGTTAACTATGGCTACACCTTC
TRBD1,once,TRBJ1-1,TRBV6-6,CASSYAGGNTEAFF,TGTGCCAGCAGTTACGCAGGGGGGAACACTGAAGCTTTCTTT